Listed below are T cell receptor beta chains from one sample, sequenced in a study of cytomegalovirus exposure and HLA in healthy donors. TCRdb's copy holds only in-frame clones and misses some; the assay was immunoSEQ multiplex PCR. The sample records about 260,000 clones, roughly 91% being singletons. The specimen was PBMCs. The receptors originated from a woman aged 25 to 39 in good health and CMV-seronegative. Each CDR3 is given with its conserved first and last residue. D genes are given only for firm matches. Size is stated for part of the rows, as once, few or many counts, or as a class when the clone is expanded.

J gene: TRBJ2-1; clone size: .; D gene: TRBD2; V gene: TRBV9; CDR3 protein: CASSVGASGPYNEQFF; CDR3 DNA: TGTGCCAGCAGCGTAGGGGCTAGCGGCCCCTACAATGAGCAGTTCTTC
J gene: TRBJ1-1; clone size: .; D gene: .; V gene: TRBV29-1; CDR3 protein: CSVNHPGRENTEAFF; CDR3 DNA: TGCAGCGTTAACCACCCCGGGCGGGAGAACACTGAAGCTTTCTTT
J gene: TRBJ2-5; clone size: .; D gene: TRBD1; V gene: TRBV29-1; CDR3 protein: CSVEVGQAGGETQYF; CDR3 DNA: TGCAGCGTTGAAGTTGGACAGGCCGGAGGAGAGACCCAGTACTTC
J gene: TRBJ2-3; clone size: once; D gene: TRBD1; V gene: TRBV10-3; CDR3 protein: CAIAGQDRITDTQYF; CDR3 DNA: TGTGCCATCGCTGGACAGGACAGGATCACAGATACGCAGTATTTT
J gene: TRBJ1-2; clone size: once; D gene: .; V gene: TRBV15; CDR3 protein: CATSEIRGMVYGYTF; CDR3 DNA: TGTGCCACCAGCGAGATACGGGGGATGGTCTATGGCTACACCTTC
J gene: TRBJ2-2; clone size: .; D gene: TRBD2; V gene: TRBV5-6; CDR3 protein: CASSLGLHGGELFF; CDR3 DNA: TGTGCCAGCAGCCTGGGACTACATGGCGGGGAGCTGTTTTTT
J gene: TRBJ2-1; clone size: .; D gene: .; V gene: TRBV15; CDR3 protein: CATSRDRGTTHEQFF; CDR3 DNA: TGTGCCACCAGCAGAGATCGTGGTACTACACATGAGCAGTTCTTC
J gene: TRBJ1-4; clone size: once; D gene: .; V gene: TRBV5-1; CDR3 protein: CASSLDFRQGSEKLFF; CDR3 DNA: TGCGCCAGCAGCTTGGATTTTAGGCAGGGATCTGAAAAACTGTTTTTT
J gene: TRBJ2-5; clone size: .; D gene: .; V gene: TRBV28; CDR3 protein: CASSLDGGAETQYF; CDR3 DNA: TGTGCCAGCAGTTTAGACGGGGGCGCGGAGACCCAGTACTTC
J gene: TRBJ2-2; clone size: .; D gene: .; V gene: TRBV19; CDR3 protein: CASRGGGMDTGELFF; CDR3 DNA: TGTGCCAGTAGAGGAGGAGGGATGGACACCGGGGAGCTGTTTTTT
J gene: TRBJ2-7; clone size: .; D gene: .; V gene: TRBV27; CDR3 protein: CASSLSQGLGYEQYF; CDR3 DNA: TGTGCCAGCAGTTTATCGCAGGGTTTAGGATACGAGCAGTACTTC
J gene: TRBJ2-2; clone size: .; D gene: TRBD1; V gene: TRBV5-1; CDR3 protein: CASSLWLPGQGDGELFF; CDR3 DNA: TGCGCCAGCAGCTTGTGGCTCCCGGGACAGGGGGACGGGGAGCTGTTTTTT
J gene: TRBJ1-4; clone size: .; D gene: .; V gene: TRBV6-5; CDR3 protein: CASSYARTLEKLFF; CDR3 DNA: TGTGCCAGCAGTTACGCCCGGACACTTGAAAAACTGTTTTTT
J gene: TRBJ2-7; clone size: once; D gene: .; V gene: TRBV12-5; CDR3 protein: CASGFWQDYEQYF; CDR3 DNA: TGTGCTAGTGGTTTCTGGCAGGACTACGAGCAGTACTTC
J gene: TRBJ2-7; clone size: .; D gene: TRBD1; V gene: TRBV6-1; CDR3 protein: CASMQDRVGYEQYF; CDR3 DNA: TGTGCCAGCATGCAGGACAGGGTAGGCTACGAGCAGTACTTC
J gene: TRBJ2-2; clone size: .; D gene: .; V gene: TRBV7-7; CDR3 protein: CASSLSTGTGELFF; CDR3 DNA: TGTGCCAGCAGCCTCTCTACAGGGACCGGGGAGCTGTTTTTT
J gene: TRBJ1-5; clone size: .; D gene: .; V gene: TRBV2; CDR3 protein: CASGYTGSSSQPQHF; CDR3 DNA: TGTGCCAGCGGGTACACAGGGAGTAGTAGCCAGCCCCAGCATTTT
J gene: TRBJ2-7; clone size: few; D gene: TRBD1; V gene: TRBV5-1; CDR3 protein: CASSGGTGLEQYF; CDR3 DNA: TGCGCCAGCAGCGGGGGGACAGGGCTAGAGCAGTACTTC
J gene: TRBJ2-3; clone size: once; D gene: TRBD2; V gene: TRBV15; CDR3 protein: CATSRDRREGRGTDTQYF; CDR3 DNA: TGTGCCACCAGCAGAGATCGGCGGGAGGGAAGGGGCACAGATACGCAGTATTTT
J gene: TRBJ2-7; clone size: .; D gene: .; V gene: TRBV4-3; CDR3 protein: CASSQEAGTRHYEQYF; CDR3 DNA: TGCGCCAGCAGCCAAGAGGCAGGGACGAGACACTACGAGCAGTACTTC
J gene: TRBJ2-1; clone size: .; D gene: .; V gene: TRBV6-5; CDR3 protein: CASSRGLNNEQFF; CDR3 DNA: TGTGCCAGCAGTCGGGGACTTAACAATGAGCAGTTCTTC
J gene: TRBJ2-3; clone size: .; D gene: TRBD2; V gene: TRBV30; CDR3 protein: CAWSPARTSGNTDTQYF; CDR3 DNA: TGTGCCTGGAGTCCCGCGAGGACTAGCGGGAACACAGATACGCAGTATTTT
J gene: TRBJ1-2; clone size: .; D gene: .; V gene: TRBV14; CDR3 protein: CASSQVGGSYGYTF; CDR3 DNA: TGTGCCAGCAGCCAAGTAGGGGGATCCTATGGCTACACCTTC
J gene: TRBJ2-4; clone size: .; D gene: .; V gene: TRBV11-3; CDR3 protein: CASSRGRNIQYF; CDR3 DNA: TGTGCCAGCAGCCGGGGAAGAAACATTCAGTACTTC
J gene: TRBJ2-5; clone size: few; D gene: .; V gene: TRBV19; CDR3 protein: CASRPPGGAQETQYF; CDR3 DNA: TGTGCCAGTAGGCCCCCCGGAGGGGCTCAAGAGACCCAGTACTTC
J gene: TRBJ2-2; clone size: .; D gene: TRBD1; V gene: TRBV7-8; CDR3 protein: CASSGGQGATGELFF; CDR3 DNA: TGTGCCAGCAGCGGGGGACAGGGTGCAACCGGGGAGCTGTTTTTT
J gene: TRBJ2-3; clone size: .; D gene: .; V gene: TRBV19; CDR3 protein: CASSKITDTQYF; CDR3 DNA: TGTGCCAGTAGTAAGATCACAGATACGCAGTATTTT
J gene: TRBJ2-1; clone size: .; D gene: TRBD1; V gene: TRBV5-6; CDR3 protein: CASSLKDREIDEQFF; CDR3 DNA: TGTGCCAGCAGCTTGAAGGACAGGGAAATCGATGAGCAGTTCTTC
J gene: TRBJ2-3; clone size: .; D gene: TRBD2; V gene: TRBV7-8; CDR3 protein: CASMTSGITDTQYF; CDR3 DNA: TGTGCCAGCATGACTAGCGGGATCACAGATACGCAGTATTTT
J gene: TRBJ2-7; clone size: .; D gene: TRBD2; V gene: TRBV4-3; CDR3 protein: CASSQDLPSGSYEQYF; CDR3 DNA: TGCGCCAGCAGCCAAGATTTACCTAGCGGGAGTTACGAGCAGTACTTC
J gene: TRBJ1-4; clone size: .; D gene: .; V gene: TRBV5-1; CDR3 protein: CASSLQGNSDEKLFF; CDR3 DNA: TGCGCCAGCAGCTTACAGGGTAATTCGGATGAAAAACTGTTTTTT
J gene: TRBJ1-5; clone size: .; D gene: .; V gene: TRBV19; CDR3 protein: CASSTTQGNSNQPQHF; CDR3 DNA: TGTGCCAGTAGTACCACTCAGGGGAATAGCAATCAGCCCCAGCATTTT
J gene: TRBJ1-5; clone size: .; D gene: .; V gene: TRBV6-5; CDR3 protein: CASRLTSNQPQHF; CDR3 DNA: TGTGCCAGCAGATTAACAAGCAATCAGCCCCAGCATTTT
J gene: TRBJ2-3; clone size: .; D gene: TRBD2; V gene: TRBV7-2; CDR3 protein: CASKWDGGKDTQYF; CDR3 DNA: TGTGCCAGCAAATGGGACGGGGGGAAGGATACGCAGTATTTT
J gene: TRBJ2-7; clone size: once; D gene: TRBD2; V gene: TRBV2; CDR3 protein: CASSGLAGGRHLGEQYF; CDR3 DNA: TGTGCCAGCAGTGGACTAGCGGGAGGGCGACACTTAGGAGAGCAGTACTTC
J gene: TRBJ1-1; clone size: .; D gene: .; V gene: TRBV2; CDR3 protein: CASSESRGAFF; CDR3 DNA: TGTGCCAGCAGTGAATCCAGGGGAGCTTTCTTT
J gene: TRBJ2-2; clone size: .; D gene: .; V gene: TRBV9; CDR3 protein: CASSGTPGTGLTSGRHTGELFF; CDR3 DNA: TGTGCCAGCAGCGGAACACCCGGGACAGGGCTTACTAGCGGAAGACACACCGGGGAGCTGTTTTTT
J gene: TRBJ2-1; clone size: .; D gene: .; V gene: TRBV4-1; CDR3 protein: CASSQDRQGWNEQFF; CDR3 DNA: TGCGCCAGCAGCCAAGATCGTCAGGGGTGGAATGAGCAGTTCTTC
J gene: TRBJ2-7; clone size: .; D gene: TRBD1; V gene: TRBV5-1; CDR3 protein: CASSKGTGMDYEQYF; CDR3 DNA: TGCGCCAGCAGCAAAGGGACAGGGATGGACTACGAGCAGTACTTC
J gene: TRBJ1-2; clone size: few; D gene: TRBD1; V gene: TRBV19; CDR3 protein: CASSIRGGDGYTF; CDR3 DNA: TGTGCCAGTAGTATTCGAGGGGGCGACGGCTACACCTTC
J gene: TRBJ2-7; clone size: .; D gene: .; V gene: TRBV5-1; CDR3 protein: CASSLGVYEQYF; CDR3 DNA: TGCGCCAGCAGCTTGGGAGTCTACGAGCAGTACTTC